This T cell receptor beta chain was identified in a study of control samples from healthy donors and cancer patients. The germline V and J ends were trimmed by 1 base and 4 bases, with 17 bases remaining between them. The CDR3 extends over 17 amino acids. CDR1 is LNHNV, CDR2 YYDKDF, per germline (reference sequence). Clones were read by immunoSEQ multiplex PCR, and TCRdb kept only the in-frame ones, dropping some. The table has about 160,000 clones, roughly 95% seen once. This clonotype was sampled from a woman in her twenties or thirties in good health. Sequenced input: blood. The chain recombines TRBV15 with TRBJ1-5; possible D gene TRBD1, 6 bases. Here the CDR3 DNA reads TGTGCCACCAGCAGAGTGGCAACAGGGAGTTTGAATCAGCCCCAGCATTTT. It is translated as CATSRVATGSLNQPQHF.